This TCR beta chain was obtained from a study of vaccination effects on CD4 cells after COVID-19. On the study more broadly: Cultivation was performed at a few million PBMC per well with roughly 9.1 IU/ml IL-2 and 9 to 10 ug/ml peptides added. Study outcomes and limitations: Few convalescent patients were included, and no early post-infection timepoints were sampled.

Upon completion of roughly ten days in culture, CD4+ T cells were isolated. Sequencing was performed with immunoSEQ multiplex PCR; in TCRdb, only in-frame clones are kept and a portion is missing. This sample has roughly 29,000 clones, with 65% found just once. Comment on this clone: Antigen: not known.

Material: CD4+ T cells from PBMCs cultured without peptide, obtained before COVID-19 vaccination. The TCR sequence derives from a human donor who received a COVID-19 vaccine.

CDR3: CASSLDRAGNQPQHF. The DNA of the CDR3 is TGTGCCAGCAGCTTAGACAGGGCGGGCAATCAGCCCCAGCATTTT. The chain couples TRBV7-9 to TRBJ1-5; weak D call: TRBD1 (6 bases). CDR3 length: 15 residues. Germline CDR1 SEHNR, CDR2 FQNEAQ (reference sequence). The V end lost 1 base, the J end lost 2 bases, and 9 bases lay between the germline ends. The full variable domain, with the rest looked up from reference TRBV7-9 and TRBJ1-5, is DTGVSQNPRHKITKRGQNVTFRCDPISEHNRLYWYRQTLGQGPEFLTYFQNEAQLEKSRLLSDRFSAERPKGSFSTLEIQRTEQGDSAMYLCASSLDRAGNQPQHFGDGTRLSIL.